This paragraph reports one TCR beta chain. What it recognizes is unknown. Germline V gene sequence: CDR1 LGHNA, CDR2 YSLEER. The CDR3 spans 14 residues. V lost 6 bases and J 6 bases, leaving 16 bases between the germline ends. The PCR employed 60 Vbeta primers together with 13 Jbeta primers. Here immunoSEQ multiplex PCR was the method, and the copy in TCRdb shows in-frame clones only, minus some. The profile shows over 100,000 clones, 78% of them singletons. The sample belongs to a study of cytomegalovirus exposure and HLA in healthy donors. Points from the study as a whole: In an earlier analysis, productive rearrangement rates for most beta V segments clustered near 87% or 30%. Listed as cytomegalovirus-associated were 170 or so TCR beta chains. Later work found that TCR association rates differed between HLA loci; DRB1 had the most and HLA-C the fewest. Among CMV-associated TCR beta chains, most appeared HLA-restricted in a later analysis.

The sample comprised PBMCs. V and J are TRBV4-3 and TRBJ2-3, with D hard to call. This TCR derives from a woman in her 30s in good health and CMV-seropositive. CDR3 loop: CASSPARPPDTQYF. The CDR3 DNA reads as TGCGCCAGCAGTCCCGCTAGGCCCCCCGATACGCAGTATTTT.